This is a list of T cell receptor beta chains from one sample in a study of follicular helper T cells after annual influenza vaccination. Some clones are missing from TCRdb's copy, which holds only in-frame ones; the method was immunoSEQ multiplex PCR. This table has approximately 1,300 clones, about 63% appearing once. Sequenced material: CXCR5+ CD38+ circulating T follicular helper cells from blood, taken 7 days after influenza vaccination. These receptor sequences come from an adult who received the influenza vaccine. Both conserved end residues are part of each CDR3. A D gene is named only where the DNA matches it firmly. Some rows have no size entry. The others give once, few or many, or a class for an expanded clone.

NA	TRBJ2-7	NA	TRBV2	CASSLPLSYEQYF	TGTGCCAGCAGTCTTCCCCTCTCCTACGAGCAGTACTTC
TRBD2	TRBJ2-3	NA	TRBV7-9	CASSRGTSGKATQYF	TGTGCCAGCAGCCGCGGGACTAGCGGGAAGGCTACGCAGTATTTT
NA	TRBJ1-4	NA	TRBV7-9	CASSPATNEKLFF	TGTGCCAGCAGCCCCGCAACTAATGAAAAACTGTTTTTT
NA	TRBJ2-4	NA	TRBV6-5	CASSPRVAKNIQYF	TGTGCCAGCAGTCCCCGAGTAGCCAAAAACATTCAGTACTTC
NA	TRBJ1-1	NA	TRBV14	CASSQSLQAEAFF	TGTGCCAGCAGCCAATCTCTACAGGCGGAAGCTTTCTTT
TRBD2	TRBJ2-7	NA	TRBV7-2	CASSPYLAGRYEQYF	TGTGCCAGCAGCCCCTACCTAGCGGGCCGCTACGAGCAGTACTTC
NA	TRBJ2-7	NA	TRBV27	CASSLSGFRREQYF	TGTGCCAGCAGTTTATCAGGGTTTCGGCGCGAGCAGTACTTC
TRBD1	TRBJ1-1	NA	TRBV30	CAWADRVGTEAFF	TGTGCCTGGGCTGACAGGGTGGGAACTGAAGCTTTCTTT
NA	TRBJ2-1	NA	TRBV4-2	CASSQGGLLTGHNEQFF	TGTGCCAGCAGCCAAGGAGGCCTCCTTACCGGCCACAATGAGCAGTTCTTC
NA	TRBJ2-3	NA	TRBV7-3	CASSPPGTDTQYF	TGTGCCAGCAGCCCCCCCGGGACAGATACGCAGTATTTT
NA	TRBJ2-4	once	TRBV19	CASSIVVGSGAKNIQYF	TGTGCCAGTAGTATAGTAGTAGGCTCGGGAGCCAAAAACATTCAGTACTTC
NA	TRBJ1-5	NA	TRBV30	CAGNLDDQPQHF	TGTGCCGGTAACTTAGACGATCAGCCCCAGCATTTT
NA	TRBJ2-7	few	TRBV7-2	CASSYTGTPEQYF	TGTGCCAGCAGTTATACCGGGACACCTGAGCAGTACTTC
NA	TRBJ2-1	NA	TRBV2	CASRPGAYNEQFF	TGTGCCAGCAGACCCGGGGCCTACAATGAGCAGTTCTTC
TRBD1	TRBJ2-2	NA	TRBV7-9	CASSRQGAQGTGELFF	TGTGCCAGCAGTCGACAGGGGGCCCAAGGTACCGGGGAGCTGTTTTTT
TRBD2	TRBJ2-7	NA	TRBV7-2	CASSLAQRGGYEQYF	TGTGCCAGCAGCTTAGCCCAGCGGGGGGGCTACGAGCAGTACTTC
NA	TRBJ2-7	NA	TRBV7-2	CASSSNPYEQYF	TGTGCCAGCAGCTCGAATCCCTACGAGCAGTACTTC
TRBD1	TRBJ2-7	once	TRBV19	CASSMGSGGRYAGYEQYF	TGTGCCAGTAGTATGGGGTCAGGGGGTCGTTATGCCGGCTACGAGCAGTACTTC
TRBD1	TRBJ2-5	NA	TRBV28	CASSKRGHGQETQYF	TGTGCCAGCAGTAAAAGGGGGCACGGGCAGGAGACCCAGTACTTC
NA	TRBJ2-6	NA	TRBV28	CASSPLRTSGANVLTF	TGTGCCAGCAGTCCCCTCAGGACCTCTGGGGCCAACGTCCTGACTTTC
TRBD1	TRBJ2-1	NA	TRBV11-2	CASSSRQGAGNEQFF	TGTGCCAGCAGCTCCCGACAGGGGGCAGGCAATGAGCAGTTCTTC
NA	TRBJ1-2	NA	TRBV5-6	CASSFGGANYGYTF	TGTGCCAGCAGCTTTGGCGGAGCTAACTATGGCTACACCTTC
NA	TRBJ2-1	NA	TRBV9	CASSVGIQRGINEQFF	TGTGCCAGCAGCGTAGGAATACAAAGAGGGATCAATGAGCAGTTCTTC
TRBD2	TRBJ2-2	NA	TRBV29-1	CSVGTSPGVGELFF	TGCAGCGTTGGGACTAGCCCAGGGGTCGGGGAGCTGTTTTTT
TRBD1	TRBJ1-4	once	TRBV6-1	CASTPGGTGREKLFF	TGTGCCAGCACCCCGGGAGGGACAGGGCGTGAAAAACTGTTTTTT
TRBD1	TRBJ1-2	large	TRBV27	CASSLLAGGRRYGGYTF	TGTGCCAGCAGTTTATTGGCAGGGGGCCGACGCTATGGAGGCTACACCTTC
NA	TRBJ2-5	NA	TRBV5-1	CASSGEGHPGETQYF	TGCGCCAGCAGCGGGGAGGGACACCCCGGAGAGACCCAGTACTTC
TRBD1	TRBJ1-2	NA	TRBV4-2	CASSLTSGGRGNYGYTF	TGTGCCAGCAGCCTGACATCAGGGGGCAGGGGGAACTATGGCTACACCTTC
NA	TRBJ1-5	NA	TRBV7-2	CASSLAVGYQPQHF	TGTGCCAGCAGCTTAGCGGTGGGGTATCAGCCCCAGCATTTT
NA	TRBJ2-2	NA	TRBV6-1	CASSERLNTGELFF	TGTGCCAGCAGTGAGCGACTAAACACCGGGGAGCTGTTTTTT
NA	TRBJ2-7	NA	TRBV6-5	CASSRAGDAYEQYF	TGTGCCAGCAGCCGAGCAGGGGACGCCTACGAGCAGTACTTC
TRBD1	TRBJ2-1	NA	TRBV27	CAILPGTGEVEQFF	TGTGCCATCCTTCCCGGGACAGGGGAGGTTGAGCAGTTCTTC
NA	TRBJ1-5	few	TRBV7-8	CASSPHSNQPQHF	TGTGCCAGCAGCCCCCATAGCAATCAGCCCCAGCATTTT
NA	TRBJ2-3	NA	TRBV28	CASSTGGAPADTQYF	TGTGCCAGCAGCACGGGCGGGGCCCCAGCCGATACGCAGTATTTT
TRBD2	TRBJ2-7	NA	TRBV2	CASRGMGGAYEQYF	TGTGCCAGCAGGGGGATGGGGGGGGCCTACGAGCAGTACTTC
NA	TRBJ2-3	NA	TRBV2	CASIPGASTDTQYF	TGTGCCAGCATCCCAGGCGCGAGTACAGATACGCAGTATTTT
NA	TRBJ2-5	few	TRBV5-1	CASSLGRGGQETQYF	TGCGCCAGCAGCTTGGGCAGGGGAGGACAAGAGACCCAGTACTTC
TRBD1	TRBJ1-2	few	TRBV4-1	CASSHGVGQGDFGYGYTF	TGCGCCAGCAGCCACGGCGTAGGACAGGGGGATTTTGGGTATGGCTACACCTTC
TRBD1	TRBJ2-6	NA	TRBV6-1	CASSEQGVGANVLTF	TGTGCCAGCAGTGAACAGGGGGTTGGGGCCAACGTCCTGACTTTC
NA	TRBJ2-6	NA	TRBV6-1	CASSGPSGANVLTF	TGTGCCAGCAGTGGCCCATCTGGGGCCAACGTCCTGACTTTC
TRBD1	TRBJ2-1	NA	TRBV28	CASLPTPGQVYNEQFF	TGTGCCAGCTTACCTACCCCGGGACAGGTATACAATGAGCAGTTCTTC
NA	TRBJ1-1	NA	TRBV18	CASSGQPNTEAFF	TGTGCCAGCTCAGGACAGCCGAACACTGAAGCTTTCTTT
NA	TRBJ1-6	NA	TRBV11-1	CASSLYSGNNSPLHF	TGTGCCAGCAGCTTATATTCCGGGAATAATTCACCCCTCCACTTT
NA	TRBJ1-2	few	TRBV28	CASSQNYGYTF	TGTGCCAGCAGCCAAAACTATGGCTACACCTTC
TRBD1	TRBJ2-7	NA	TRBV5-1	CASSGDRGGYEQYF	TGCGCCAGCAGCGGGGACAGGGGGGGATACGAGCAGTACTTC
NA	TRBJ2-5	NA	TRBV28	CASTGIRQETQYF	TGTGCCAGCACTGGGATTCGCCAAGAGACCCAGTACTTC
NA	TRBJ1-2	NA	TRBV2	CASREVRGARGGYTF	TGTGCCAGCAGGGAAGTACGGGGGGCTCGAGGTGGCTACACCTTC
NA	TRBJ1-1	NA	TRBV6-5	CASRELETEAFF	TGTGCCAGCAGAGAACTAGAAACTGAAGCTTTCTTT
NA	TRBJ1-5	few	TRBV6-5	CASRRTGNQPQHF	TGTGCCAGCAGACGGACGGGGAATCAGCCCCAGCATTTT
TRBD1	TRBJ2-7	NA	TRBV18	CASSPLQQGADEQYF	TGTGCCAGCTCACCATTACAACAGGGGGCGGACGAGCAGTACTTC
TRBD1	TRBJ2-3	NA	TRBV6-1	CASSEPGGSTDTQYF	TGTGCCAGCAGTGAACCAGGGGGAAGCACAGATACGCAGTATTTT
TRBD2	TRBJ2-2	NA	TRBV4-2	CASSQVGGRENTGELFF	TGTGCCAGCAGCCAAGTGGGCGGGAGGGAGAACACCGGGGAGCTGTTTTTT
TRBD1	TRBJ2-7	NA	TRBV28	CASSFSGTDYEQYF	TGTGCCAGCAGTTTTTCCGGGACAGACTACGAGCAGTACTTC
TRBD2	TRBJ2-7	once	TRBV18	CASSGTSGKKGREQYF	TGTGCCAGCTCCGGGACTAGCGGGAAAAAAGGGCGCGAGCAGTACTTC
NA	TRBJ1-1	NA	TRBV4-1	CASSQAAGGRILTEAFF	TGCGCCAGCAGCCAAGCCGCGGGGGGACGGATCCTAACTGAAGCTTTCTTT
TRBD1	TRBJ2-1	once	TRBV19	CASSIWDRSHNEQFF	TGTGCCAGTAGTATTTGGGACAGAAGCCACAATGAGCAGTTCTTC
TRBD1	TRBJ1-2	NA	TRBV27	CASSPKGRGLSYGYTF	TGTGCCAGCAGTCCCAAAGGGAGGGGGCTCAGCTATGGCTACACCTTC
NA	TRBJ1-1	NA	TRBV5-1	CASSLGTPRGTEAFF	TGCGCCAGCAGCTTGGGGACACCGAGGGGGACTGAAGCTTTCTTT
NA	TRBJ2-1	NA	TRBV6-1	CASSLFYGDEQFF	TGTGCCAGCAGTCTCTTCTATGGGGATGAGCAGTTCTTC